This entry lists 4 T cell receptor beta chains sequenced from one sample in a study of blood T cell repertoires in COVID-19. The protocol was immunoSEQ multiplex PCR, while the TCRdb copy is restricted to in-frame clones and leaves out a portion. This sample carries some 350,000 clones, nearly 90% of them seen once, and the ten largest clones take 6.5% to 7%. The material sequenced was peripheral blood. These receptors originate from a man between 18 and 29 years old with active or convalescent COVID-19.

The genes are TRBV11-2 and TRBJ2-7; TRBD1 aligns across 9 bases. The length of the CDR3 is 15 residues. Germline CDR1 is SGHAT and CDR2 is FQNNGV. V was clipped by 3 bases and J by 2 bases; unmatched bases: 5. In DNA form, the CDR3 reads TGTGCCAGCAGCTTCCTGGGACAGGGCACCTACGAGCAGTACTTC. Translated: CASSFLGQGTYEQYF.

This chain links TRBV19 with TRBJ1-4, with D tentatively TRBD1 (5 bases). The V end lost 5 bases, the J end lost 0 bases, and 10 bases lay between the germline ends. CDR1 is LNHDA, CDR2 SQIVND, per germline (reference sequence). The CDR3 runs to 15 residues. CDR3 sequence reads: CASSFQGPTNEKLFF. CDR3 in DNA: TGTGCCAGTAGTTTCCAGGGTCCAACTAATGAAAAACTGTTTTTT.

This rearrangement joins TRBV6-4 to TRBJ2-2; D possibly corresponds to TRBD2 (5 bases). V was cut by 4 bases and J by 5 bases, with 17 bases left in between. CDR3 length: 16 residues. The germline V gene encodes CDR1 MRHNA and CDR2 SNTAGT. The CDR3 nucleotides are TGTGCCAGCAGTGTATCCGAGAGGGAAAATACCGGGGAGCTGTTTTTT. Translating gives CASSVSERENTGELFF.

Here the CDR3 reads CASTATTGANVLTF. CDR3 sequence (DNA): TGTGCCAGTACCGCAACAACTGGGGCCAACGTCCTGACTTTC. The chain carries TRBV19 and TRBJ2-6; no clear D gene. Trimming removed 7 bases from V and 2 bases from J, with 9 bases in between. Looked up from germline, CDR1 is LNHDA and CDR2 is SQIVND (reference sequence). The CDR3 runs to 14 residues.